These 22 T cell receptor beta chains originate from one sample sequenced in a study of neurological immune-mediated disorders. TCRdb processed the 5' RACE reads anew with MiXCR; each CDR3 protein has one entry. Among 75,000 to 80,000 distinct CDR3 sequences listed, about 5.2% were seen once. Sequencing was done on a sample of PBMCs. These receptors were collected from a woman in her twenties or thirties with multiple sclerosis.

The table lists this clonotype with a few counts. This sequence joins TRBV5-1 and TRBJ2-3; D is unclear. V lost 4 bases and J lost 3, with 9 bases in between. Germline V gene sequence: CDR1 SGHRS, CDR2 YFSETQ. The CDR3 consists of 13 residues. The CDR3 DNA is TGCGCCAGCAGCGGCACTCGAACAGATACGCAGTATTTT. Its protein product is CASSGTRTDTQYF.

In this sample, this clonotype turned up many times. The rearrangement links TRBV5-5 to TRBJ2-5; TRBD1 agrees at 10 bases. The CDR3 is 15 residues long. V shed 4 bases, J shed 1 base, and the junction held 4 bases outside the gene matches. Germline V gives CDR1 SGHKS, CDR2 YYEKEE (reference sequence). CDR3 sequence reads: CASSLRDRGQETQYF. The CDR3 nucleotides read TGTGCCAGCAGCCTCCGGGACAGGGGCCAAGAGACCCAGTACTTC.

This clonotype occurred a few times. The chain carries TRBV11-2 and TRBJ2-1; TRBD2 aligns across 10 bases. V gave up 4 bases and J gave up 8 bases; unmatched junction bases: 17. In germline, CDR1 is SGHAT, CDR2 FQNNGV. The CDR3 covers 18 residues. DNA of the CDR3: TGTGCCAGCAGCTCTCATCTGTTGAGCGGGGGGGCCCGACATGAGCAGTTCTTC. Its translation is CASSSHLLSGGARHEQFF.

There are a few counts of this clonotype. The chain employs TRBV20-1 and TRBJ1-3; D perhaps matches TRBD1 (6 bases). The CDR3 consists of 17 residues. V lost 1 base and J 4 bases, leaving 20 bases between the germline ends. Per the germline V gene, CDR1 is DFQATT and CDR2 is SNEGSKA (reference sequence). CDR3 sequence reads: CSARGGHGVRRGNTIYF. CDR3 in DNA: TGCAGTGCTAGAGGGGGGCACGGGGTCCGAAGGGGAAACACCATATATTTT.

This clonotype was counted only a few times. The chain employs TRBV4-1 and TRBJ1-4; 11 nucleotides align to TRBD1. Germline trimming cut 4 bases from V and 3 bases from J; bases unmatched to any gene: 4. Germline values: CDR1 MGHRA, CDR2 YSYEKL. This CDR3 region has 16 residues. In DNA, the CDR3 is TGCGCCAGCAGCCCCGGGACAGGGGGTCCTAATGAAAAACTGTTTTTT. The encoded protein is CASSPGTGGPNEKLFF.

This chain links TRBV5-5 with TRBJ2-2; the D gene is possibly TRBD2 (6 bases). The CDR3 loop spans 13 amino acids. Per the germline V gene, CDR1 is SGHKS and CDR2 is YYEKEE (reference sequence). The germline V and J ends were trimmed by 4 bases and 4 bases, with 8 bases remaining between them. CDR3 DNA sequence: TGTGCCAGCAGCGCGGGACCCACCGGGGAGCTGTTTTTT. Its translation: CASSAGPTGELFF.

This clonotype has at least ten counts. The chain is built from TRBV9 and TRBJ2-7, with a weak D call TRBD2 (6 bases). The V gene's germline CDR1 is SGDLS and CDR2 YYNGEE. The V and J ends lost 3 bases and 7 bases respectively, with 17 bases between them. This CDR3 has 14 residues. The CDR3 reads CASSAGGPLGEQYF. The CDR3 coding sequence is TGTGCCAGCAGCGCTGGAGGGCCTTTGGGGGAGCAGTACTTC.

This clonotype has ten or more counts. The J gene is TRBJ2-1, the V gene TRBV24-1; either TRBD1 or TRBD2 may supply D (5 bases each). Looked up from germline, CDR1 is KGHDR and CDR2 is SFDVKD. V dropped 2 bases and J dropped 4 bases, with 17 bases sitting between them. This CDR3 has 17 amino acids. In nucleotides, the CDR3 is TGTGCCACCAGTGATTCCCCGCCGGGGACGACTTACAATGAGCAGTTCTTC. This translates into CATSDSPPGTTYNEQFF.

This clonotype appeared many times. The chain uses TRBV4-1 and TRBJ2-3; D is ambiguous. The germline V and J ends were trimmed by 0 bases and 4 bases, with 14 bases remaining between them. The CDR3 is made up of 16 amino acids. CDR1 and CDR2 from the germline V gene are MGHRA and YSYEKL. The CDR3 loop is CASSQDWVGWSDTQYF. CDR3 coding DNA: TGCGCCAGCAGCCAAGATTGGGTGGGGTGGTCAGATACGCAGTATTTT.

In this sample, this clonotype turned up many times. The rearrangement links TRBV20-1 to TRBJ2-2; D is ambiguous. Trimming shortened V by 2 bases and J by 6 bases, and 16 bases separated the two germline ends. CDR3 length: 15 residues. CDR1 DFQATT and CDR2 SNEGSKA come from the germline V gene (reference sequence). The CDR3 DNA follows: TGCAGTGCTAGAATCGCAAATATGGGTCCCGGGGAGCTGTTTTTT. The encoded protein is CSARIANMGPGELFF.

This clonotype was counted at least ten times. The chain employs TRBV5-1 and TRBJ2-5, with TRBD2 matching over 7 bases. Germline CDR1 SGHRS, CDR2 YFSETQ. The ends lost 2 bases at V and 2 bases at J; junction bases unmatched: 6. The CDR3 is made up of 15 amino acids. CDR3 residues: CASSLVLAAQETQYF. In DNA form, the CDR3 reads TGCGCCAGCAGCTTAGTCCTAGCGGCTCAAGAGACCCAGTACTTC.

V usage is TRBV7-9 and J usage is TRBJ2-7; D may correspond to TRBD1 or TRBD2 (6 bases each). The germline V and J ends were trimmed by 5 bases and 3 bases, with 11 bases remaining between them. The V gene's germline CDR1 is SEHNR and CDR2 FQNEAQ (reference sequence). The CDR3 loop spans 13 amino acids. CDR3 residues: CASSPEGGYEQYF. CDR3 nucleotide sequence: TGTGCCAGCAGCCCAGAGGGGGGCTACGAGCAGTACTTC.

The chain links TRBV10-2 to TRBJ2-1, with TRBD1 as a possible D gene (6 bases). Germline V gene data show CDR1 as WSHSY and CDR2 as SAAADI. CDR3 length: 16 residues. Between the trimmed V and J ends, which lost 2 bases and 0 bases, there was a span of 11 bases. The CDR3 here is CASSESHRASYNEQFF. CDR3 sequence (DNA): TGCGCCAGCAGTGAGAGCCACAGGGCCTCCTACAATGAGCAGTTCTTC.

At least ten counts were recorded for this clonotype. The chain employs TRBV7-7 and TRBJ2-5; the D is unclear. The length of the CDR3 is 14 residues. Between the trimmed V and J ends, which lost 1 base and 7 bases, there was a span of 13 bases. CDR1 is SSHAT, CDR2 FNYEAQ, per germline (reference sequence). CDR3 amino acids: CASSLDELPGTQYF. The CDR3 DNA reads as TGTGCCAGCAGCTTAGACGAACTGCCGGGGACCCAGTACTTC.

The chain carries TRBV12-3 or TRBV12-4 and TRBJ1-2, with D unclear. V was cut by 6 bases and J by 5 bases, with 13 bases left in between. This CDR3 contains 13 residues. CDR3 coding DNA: TGTGCCAGCAGGGCGGGTGGAACTTATGGCTACACCTTC. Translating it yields CASRAGGTYGYTF.

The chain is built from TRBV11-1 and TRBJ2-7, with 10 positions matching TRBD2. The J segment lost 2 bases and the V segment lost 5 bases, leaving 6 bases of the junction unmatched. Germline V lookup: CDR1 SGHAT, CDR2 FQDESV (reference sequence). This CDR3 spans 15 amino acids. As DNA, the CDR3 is TGTGCCAGCAGCGTAACCGGGACTAGCGCCTACGAGCAGTACTTC. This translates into CASSVTGTSAYEQYF. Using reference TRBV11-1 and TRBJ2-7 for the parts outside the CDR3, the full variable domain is EAEVAQSPRYKITEKSQAVAFWCDPISGHATLYWYRQILGQGPELLVQFQDESVVDDSQLPKDRFSAERLKGVDSTLKIQPAELGDSAMYLCASSVTGTSAYEQYFGPGTRLTVT.

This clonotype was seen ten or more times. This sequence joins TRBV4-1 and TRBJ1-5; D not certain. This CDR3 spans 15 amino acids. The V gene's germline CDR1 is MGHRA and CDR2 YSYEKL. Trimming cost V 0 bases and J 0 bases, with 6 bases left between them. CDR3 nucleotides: TGCGCCAGCAGCCAAGACAGTTATAGCAATCAGCCCCAGCATTTT. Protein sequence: CASSQDSYSNQPQHF.

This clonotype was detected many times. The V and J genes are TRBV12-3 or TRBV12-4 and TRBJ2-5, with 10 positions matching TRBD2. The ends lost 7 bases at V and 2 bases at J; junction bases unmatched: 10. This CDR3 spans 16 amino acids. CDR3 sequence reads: CASTRTGTSAQETQYF. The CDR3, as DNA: TGTGCCAGCACTCGCACCGGGACTAGCGCTCAAGAGACCCAGTACTTC.

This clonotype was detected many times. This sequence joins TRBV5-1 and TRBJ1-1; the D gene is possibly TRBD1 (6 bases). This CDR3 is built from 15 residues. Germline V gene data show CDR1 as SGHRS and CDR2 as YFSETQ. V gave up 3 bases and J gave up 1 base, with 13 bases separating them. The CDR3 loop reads CASSSGGGANTEAFF. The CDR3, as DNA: TGCGCCAGCAGCTCCGGAGGGGGTGCGAACACTGAAGCTTTCTTT.

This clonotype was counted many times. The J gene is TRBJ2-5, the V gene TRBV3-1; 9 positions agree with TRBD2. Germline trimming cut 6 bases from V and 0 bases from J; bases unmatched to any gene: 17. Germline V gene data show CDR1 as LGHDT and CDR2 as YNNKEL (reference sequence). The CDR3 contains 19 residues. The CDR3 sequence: CASSTPLGASGEYQETQYF. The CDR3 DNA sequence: TGTGCCAGCAGTACCCCCCTGGGAGCTAGCGGGGAGTACCAAGAGACCCAGTACTTC.

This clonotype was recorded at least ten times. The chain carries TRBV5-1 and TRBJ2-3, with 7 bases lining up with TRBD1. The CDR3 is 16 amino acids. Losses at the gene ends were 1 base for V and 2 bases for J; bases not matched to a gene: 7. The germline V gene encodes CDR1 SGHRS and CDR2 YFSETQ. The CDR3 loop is CASSLTPGQPTDTQYF. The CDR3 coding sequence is TGCGCCAGCAGCTTGACGCCGGGACAGCCCACAGATACGCAGTATTTT. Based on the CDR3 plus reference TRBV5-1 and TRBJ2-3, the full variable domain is KAGVTQTPRYLIKTRGQQVTLSCSPISGHRSVSWYQQTPGQGLQFLFEYFSETQRNKGNFPGRFSGRQFSNSRSEMNVSTLELGDSALYLCASSLTPGQPTDTQYFGPGTRLTVL.

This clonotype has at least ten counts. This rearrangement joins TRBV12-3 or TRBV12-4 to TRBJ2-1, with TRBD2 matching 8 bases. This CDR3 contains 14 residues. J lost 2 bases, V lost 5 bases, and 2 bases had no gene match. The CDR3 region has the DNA TGTGCCAGCAGTCGACTAGCGCCCTACAATGAGCAGTTCTTC. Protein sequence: CASSRLAPYNEQFF.